Sequencing of this T cell receptor (beta chain) was carried out in a study of shared clonotypes between healthy human individuals. This clone was found once. At the deep level, the assay was run. Assay used: immunoSEQ multiplex PCR; TCRdb lists only in-frame clones, some missing. The sample has some 530,000 clones, 81% seen once. Material: PBMCs. The TCR comes from a woman aged 40 to 50 in good health. Some clones in this sample may be carry-over from other donors' samples.

CDR3 region: CASSQDSGPSYEQYF. The CDR3 DNA sequence: TGTGCCAGCAGCCAAGATTCAGGCCCATCCTACGAGCAGTACTTC. The chain joins TRBV4-2 to TRBJ2-7; D remains ambiguous. The CDR3 is made up of 15 amino acids. Trimming stripped 0 bases from V and 1 base from J, with 10 bases between. CDR1 is LGHNA and CDR2 is YNFKEQ in the germline V gene.